The following is a T cell receptor beta chain sequence with its context. Its matching antigen is unknown. The sample originates from a study of T cell clusters in autoimmune cytopenias. General study findings and limits: Healthy donors had about 3.1-fold more exclusive TRB clusters than active autoimmune hepatitis patients. Clustering suggested that physiological T cell clusters were missing in primary autoimmune cytopenia patients.

TRB amplification used approximately 250 ng of peripheral blood genomic DNA. TRB rearrangements were amplified by touch-down multiplex PCR with mixed TRB-A/B primers. TCRdb reanalyzed the multiplex PCR reads and collapses them to one entry per CDR3 protein, without DNA. Its table records about 15,000 distinct CDR3 sequences. This same sample was also part of a study on T cell repertoires in aging, cancer and after chemotherapy.

The clonotype was recovered from a human donor in good health. Input material: peripheral blood.

CDR3 sequence: CASSLGIRAGYTDTQYF. The gene calls are TRBV7-2 and TRBJ2-3; TCRdb indicates TRBD2, and absent DNA this call remains unverified. The CDR3 length is 17 residues. The V gene's germline CDR1 is SGHTA and CDR2 FQGNSA.